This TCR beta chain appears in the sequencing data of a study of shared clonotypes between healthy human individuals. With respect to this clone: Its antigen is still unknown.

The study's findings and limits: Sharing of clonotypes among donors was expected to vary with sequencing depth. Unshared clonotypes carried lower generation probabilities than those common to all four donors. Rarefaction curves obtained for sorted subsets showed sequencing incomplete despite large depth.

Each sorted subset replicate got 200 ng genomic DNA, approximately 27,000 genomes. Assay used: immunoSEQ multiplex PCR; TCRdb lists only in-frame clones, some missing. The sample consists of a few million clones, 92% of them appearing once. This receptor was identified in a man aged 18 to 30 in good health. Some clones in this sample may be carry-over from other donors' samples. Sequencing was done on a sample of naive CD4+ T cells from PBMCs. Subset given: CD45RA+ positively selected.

The CDR3 DNA reads TGTGCCAGCAGCGAGTTTCGCGGGTCTGGAAACACCATATATTTT. Translation gives CASSEFRGSGNTIYF. The chain is built from TRBV6-1 and TRBJ1-3, with no clear D. V shed 6 bases and J shed 1 base, with 13 bases lying between them. The germline V gene has CDR1 MNHNS and CDR2 SASEGT. The CDR3 has 15 amino acids.